The 32 T cell receptor beta chains in this list originate from one sample, sequenced in a study of radiation and T cells in renal cell carcinoma. Data came from immunoSEQ multiplex PCR; TCRdb stores just in-frame clones and leaves some out. The sample contains about 150,000 clones, about 88% of which appear only once. Time point meaning: baseline pretreatment blood. Treatment described: 15 Gy SBRT to primary tumor, nephrectomy 4 weeks later. Specimen: blood, collected from a patient whose treatment included radiotherapy and nephrectomy. The origin of the receptors is a woman aged 65 to 85 with renal cell carcinoma.

This CDR3 reads CASTRTYNEQFF. The CDR3, as DNA: TGTGCCAGCACCCGGACGTACAATGAGCAGTTCTTC. The V call is TRBV13, the J call TRBJ2-1; no reliable D call. V lost 7 bases, J lost 4 bases, and 8 bases lay in between. Germline CDR1 and CDR2: PRHDT and FYEKMQ (reference sequence). The CDR3 is made up of 12 amino acids.

The chain is built from TRBV5-1 and TRBJ2-3; D gene unclear. V dropped 4 bases and J dropped 3 bases, with 3 bases sitting between them. The CDR3 runs to 11 residues. Germline assignment: CDR1 SGHRS and CDR2 YFSETQ. CDR3 in DNA: TGCGCCAGCAGCGAAACAGATACGCAGTATTTT. Translation: CASSETDTQYF.

The V gene is TRBV7-8, the J gene TRBJ2-2, with D perhaps TRBD1 (5 bases). V dropped 0 bases and J dropped 3 bases, with 8 bases sitting between them. Germline CDR1 and CDR2: SGHVS and FQNEAQ. The CDR3 runs 15 residues. The CDR3 DNA reads TGTGCCAGCAGCTTAGCGCGCAGGGACACCGGGGAGCTGTTTTTT. This translates into CASSLARRDTGELFF. Using reference TRBV7-8 and TRBJ2-2 for the parts outside the CDR3, the full variable domain is GAGVSQSPRYKVAKRGQDVALRCDPISGHVSLFWYQQALGQGPEFLTYFQNEAQLDKSGLPSDRFFAERPEGSVSTLKIQRTQQEDSAVYLCASSLARRDTGELFFGEGSRLTVL.

This clone appeared once. This chain links TRBV2 with TRBJ2-5, with D unclear. Looked up from germline, CDR1 is SNHLY and CDR2 is FYNNEI. Trimming took 6 bases from V and 4 from J, leaving 21 bases between them. This CDR3 is 16 amino acids long. The CDR3 coding sequence is TGTGCCAGCAGCGCGATCGGGTCCAGAGCCAGAGAGACCCAGTACTTC. This sequence encodes CASSAIGSRARETQYF.

The CDR3 DNA sequence: TGTGCCAGCAGCCGCGGTGCAGGGGCCTACGAGCAGTACTTC. Protein: CASSRGAGAYEQYF. The V call is TRBV9, the J call TRBJ2-7; weak D call: TRBD1 (6 bases). CDR1 is SGDLS, CDR2 YYNGEE, per germline. This CDR3 is built from 14 residues. The V end lost 4 bases, the J end lost 2 bases, and 13 bases lay between the germline ends.

The V call is TRBV27, the J call TRBJ1-2; unclear D gene. The CDR3 is 14 amino acids. V was clipped by 3 bases and J by 7 bases, with 15 bases between them. Germline loops: CDR1 MNHEY, CDR2 SMNVEV (reference sequence). Here the CDR3 reads CASSLGRVGVGYTF. The CDR3 nucleotides are TGTGCCAGCAGTTTGGGGAGGGTTGGTGTTGGCTACACCTTC.

The V gene is TRBV15, the J gene TRBJ2-5, with 8 bases identical to TRBD1. V trimming: 1 base; J trimming: 9 bases; junction bases outside the gene matches: 13. Germline CDR1 reads LNHNV; CDR2 reads YYDKDF (reference sequence). The CDR3 is 16 residues long. The CDR3 spells CATSRGGDRLEESQYF. The CDR3 nucleotides read TGTGCCACCAGCAGAGGTGGGGACAGGTTGGAAGAATCCCAGTACTTC.

This clone occurred once. The CDR3 sequence: CASSYTANYGYTF. The CDR3 DNA follows: TGTGCCAGCAGTTATACAGCTAACTATGGCTACACCTTC. The chain links TRBV6-5 to TRBJ1-2; D call uncertain. Germline CDR1 MNHEY, CDR2 SVGAGI. Trimming stripped 3 bases from V and 0 bases from J, with 5 bases between. This CDR3 has 13 amino acids.

This clone was detected once. V and J are TRBV6-6 and TRBJ2-7; perhaps D is TRBD1 or TRBD2 (5 bases each). Trimming pared 2 bases from V and 4 bases from J, leaving 9 bases between. This CDR3 is built from 13 residues. Per germline, CDR1 MNHNY and CDR2 SVGAGI (reference sequence). The CDR3 nucleotides read TGTGCCAGCAGTTACGGGACCGAATACGAGCAGTACTTC. It specifies CASSYGTEYEQYF.

The CDR3 loop reads CAWSVFGTGYNQPQHF. Written as DNA, the CDR3 is TGTGCCTGGAGTGTATTCGGGACAGGGTACAATCAGCCCCAGCATTTT. The chain combines TRBV30 with TRBJ1-5, with 9 bases identical to TRBD1. CDR1 is GTSNPN and CDR2 is SVGIG in the germline V gene (reference sequence). The V gene end was trimmed by 0 bases and the J gene end by 3 bases; junction bases not matched to a gene: 6. CDR3 length equals 16 residues.

The genes are TRBV29-1 and TRBJ2-3, with no clear D. This CDR3 has 14 residues. V lost 7 bases, J lost 0 bases, and 14 bases lay in between. Germline CDR1 reads SQVTM; CDR2 reads ANQGSEA. The CDR3 loop reads CSGFPYPSTDTQYF. In nucleotides, the CDR3 is TGCAGCGGCTTCCCTTACCCTAGCACAGATACGCAGTATTTT.

This chain joins TRBV6-6 and TRBJ2-7; D remains unclear. There are 15 residues in the CDR3. Germline CDR1 MNHNY, CDR2 SVGAGI (reference sequence). V lost 5 bases, J lost 0 bases, and 14 bases lay in between. The CDR3 sequence is CASSQYLGISYEQYF. DNA of the CDR3: TGTGCCAGCAGTCAGTACTTAGGAATCTCCTACGAGCAGTACTTC.

V usage is TRBV29-1 and J usage is TRBJ2-3, with D possibly called TRBD1 or TRBD2 (5 bases each). The CDR3 runs 15 residues. V shed 3 bases and J shed 0 bases, with 13 bases lying between them. Per the germline V gene, CDR1 is SQVTM and CDR2 is ANQGSEA. The DNA of the CDR3 is TGCAGCGTTGATCGAAGAGGGGTTAGCACAGATACGCAGTATTTT. Its translation: CSVDRRGVSTDTQYF.

The rearrangement joins TRBV5-4 to TRBJ2-5, with 8 bases fitting TRBD1. The CDR3 loop spans 15 amino acids. The germline CDR1 and CDR2 sequences are SGHNT and YYREEE (reference sequence). The trim removed 4 bases at V and 5 bases at J, leaving 10 bases unmatched. The CDR3 here is CASSGQTGVGETQYF. In nucleotides, the CDR3 is TGTGCCAGCAGCGGCCAGACAGGGGTGGGGGAGACCCAGTACTTC. The whole variable domain, remainder taken from reference TRBV5-4 and TRBJ2-5, is ETGVTQSPTHLIKTRGQQVTLRCSSQSGHNTVSWYQQALGQGPQFIFQYYREEENGRGNFPPRFSGLQFPNYSSELNVNALELDDSALYLCASSGQTGVGETQYFGPGTRLLVL.

V is TRBV4-1 and J is TRBJ1-2; D remains unclear. The CDR3 contains 14 residues. Germline V gene sequence: CDR1 MGHRA, CDR2 YSYEKL. Trimming cost V 1 base and J 8 bases, with 14 bases left between them. CDR3 sequence reads: CASSQGPGYGGYTF. The CDR3 DNA is TGCGCCAGCAGCCAAGGGCCCGGCTATGGGGGCTACACCTTC.

This CDR3 reads CAISESRSSYEQYF. The CDR3 region has the DNA TGTGCCATCAGTGAGTCAAGAAGCTCCTACGAGCAGTACTTC. This chain links TRBV10-3 with TRBJ2-7; no reliable D call. The V and J ends lost 0 bases and 0 bases respectively, with 6 bases between them. The CDR3 has 14 amino acids. The germline gives CDR1 ENHRY, CDR2 SYGVKD.

V gene TRBV6-6 combines with J gene TRBJ2-4; D is possibly TRBD1 or TRBD2 (5 bases each). Trimming removed 5 bases at V and 13 bases at J, with 12 bases between. Germline lookup yields CDR1 MNHNY and CDR2 SVGAGI (reference sequence). The length of the CDR3 is 11 residues. The CDR3 DNA sequence: TGTGCCAGCAGTCACTTGGGGGTGCAGTACTTC. Protein: CASSHLGVQYF.

This clone was seen a handful of times. The chain links TRBV27 to TRBJ1-6, with 9 positions matching TRBD1. This CDR3 is 17 amino acids long. The V gene's germline CDR1 is MNHEY and CDR2 SMNVEV (reference sequence). The junction had 4 bases not matched to a gene; V was cut back by 4 bases and J by 0 bases. The CDR3 here is CASSSGQGSSYNSPLHF. CDR3 bases: TGTGCCAGCAGTTCTGGACAGGGGAGCTCCTATAATTCACCCCTCCACTTT.

This clone was seen a single time. The chain has TRBV5-4 and TRBJ2-1, with D unresolved. Deletions cut 3 bases from V and 6 bases from J, with 4 bases between. This CDR3 is built from 11 residues. Germline CDR1 and CDR2: SGHNT and YYREEE (reference sequence). The CDR3 spells CASSSINEQFF. CDR3 nucleotides: TGTGCCAGCAGCTCAATCAATGAGCAGTTCTTC.

This chain links TRBV6-5 with TRBJ2-3; D is unresolved. V was cut by 5 bases and J by 2 bases, with 8 bases left in between. The CDR3 loop spans 13 amino acids. Germline assignment: CDR1 MNHEY and CDR2 SVGAGI. DNA for the CDR3: TGTGCCAGCAGTAGCCGACCCACAGATACGCAGTATTTT. Amino acid sequence: CASSSRPTDTQYF.

CDR3 sequence reads: CASSQGRPGGYTF. In nucleotides, the CDR3 is TGCGCCAGCAGCCAGGGGCGCCCTGGGGGCTACACCTTC. The chain links TRBV4-1 to TRBJ1-2; a weak D match, TRBD1 (5 bases). Germline V CDR1 and CDR2: MGHRA, YSYEKL. This CDR3 is built from 13 residues. Trimming cost V 3 bases and J 8 bases, with 13 bases left between them.

V gene TRBV13 combines with J gene TRBJ2-7; TRBD1 matches at 10 bases. Losses at the gene ends were 1 base for V and 3 bases for J; bases not matched to a gene: 6. The CDR3 runs 16 residues. Germline CDR1 and CDR2: PRHDT and FYEKMQ (reference sequence). The DNA of the CDR3 is TGTGCCAGCAGCTTAGAGCCGGGACAGGGGATCTACGAGCAGTACTTC. This translates into CASSLEPGQGIYEQYF.

The chain couples TRBV9 to TRBJ1-2, with TRBD1 as a possible D gene (6 bases). Per the germline V gene, CDR1 is SGDLS and CDR2 is YYNGEE. The CDR3 contains 14 residues. V lost 0 bases to trimming and J lost 5 bases, with 11 bases between them. The CDR3 bases are TGTGCCAGCAGCGTAGGCCAGGGGCCATATGGCTACACCTTC. Its translation: CASSVGQGPYGYTF.

This chain uses TRBV5-6 with TRBJ1-1; 7 nucleotides line up with TRBD1. Germline CDR1 is SGHDT and CDR2 is YYEEEE. The length of the CDR3 is 12 residues. The ends lost 3 bases at V and 8 bases at J; junction bases unmatched: 4. The CDR3 region has the DNA TGTGCCAGCAGCTGGACAGGCGGGGAAGCTTTCTTT. Translation gives CASSWTGGEAFF.

This clone has only one observation. The V and J genes are TRBV7-2 and TRBJ2-2, with 12 bases matching TRBD2. This CDR3 is 15 amino acids long. V lost 6 bases, J lost 3 bases, and 2 bases stayed unmatched. Germline CDR1 and CDR2: SGHTA and FQGNSA. The CDR3: CASRRTSGDTGELFF. The DNA for the CDR3 is TGTGCCAGCAGGCGGACTAGCGGGGACACCGGGGAGCTGTTTTTT.

The V gene is TRBV6-5, the J gene TRBJ2-5, with 15 bases aligning to TRBD2. Germline V lookup: CDR1 MNHEY, CDR2 SVGAGI. The CDR3 consists of 15 residues. V dropped 6 bases and J dropped 3; count of bases not matched to a gene: 2. CDR3 bases: TGTGCCAGCAGCGGACTAGCGGGGGGGGAAGAGACCCAGTACTTC. It specifies CASSGLAGGEETQYF.

This chain uses TRBV6-5 with TRBJ2-5; TRBD1 matches 8 bases. Germline CDR1 is MNHEY and CDR2 is SVGAGI. The CDR3 totals 12 residues. V was pared by 6 bases and J by 7 bases, with 4 bases of the junction left unmatched. The CDR3 reads CASSPGGRTQYF. In nucleotides, the CDR3 is TGTGCCAGCAGCCCAGGGGGCCGGACCCAGTACTTC.

This chain connects TRBV7-2 to TRBJ1-1; D uncertain. In germline, CDR1 is SGHTA, CDR2 FQGNSA. The CDR3 is made up of 15 amino acids. The V end lost 5 bases, the J end lost 1 base, and 14 bases lay between the germline ends. The CDR3 bases are TGTGCCAGCAGCAGGACGTTGCCTAAGAACACTGAAGCTTTCTTT. The encoded protein is CASSRTLPKNTEAFF.

The table lists this clone with a count of one. V and J are TRBV28 and TRBJ2-1; TRBD2 is a possible D gene (6 bases). The length of the CDR3 is 13 residues. V dropped 6 bases and J dropped 6 bases, with 12 bases sitting between them. CDR1 is MDHEN and CDR2 is SYDVKM in the germline V gene. DNA for the CDR3: TGTGCCAGCAGCTCTACTAGCCCCAATGAGCAGTTCTTC. Translating it yields CASSSTSPNEQFF.

The gene calls are TRBV2 and TRBJ1-1; no firm D call. V lost 1 base, J lost 4 bases, and 7 bases lay in between. The CDR3 covers 13 residues. The germline V gene encodes CDR1 SNHLY and CDR2 FYNNEI. CDR3 bases: TGTGCCAGCAGTGAAGACTTCGGCACTGAAGCTTTCTTT. Translated, it gives CASSEDFGTEAFF.

The chain carries TRBV27 and TRBJ1-1, with a tentative D call TRBD1 (5 bases). The CDR3 loop spans 14 amino acids. V shed 5 bases and J shed 1 base, with 11 bases lying between them. Per germline, CDR1 MNHEY and CDR2 SMNVEV (reference sequence). This CDR3 reads CASSDWGENTEAFF. CDR3 coding DNA: TGTGCCAGCAGTGACTGGGGGGAGAACACTGAAGCTTTCTTT.

The genes are TRBV14 and TRBJ2-5, with no clear D. Germline CDR1 and CDR2: SGHDN and FVKESK. The CDR3 totals 16 residues. With 0 bases removed from V and 1 base from J, the gap between germline ends came to 12 bases. Here the CDR3 DNA reads TGTGCCAGCAGCCAAGAGGATCTAGTTGCCCAAGAGACCCAGTACTTC. It specifies CASSQEDLVAQETQYF.